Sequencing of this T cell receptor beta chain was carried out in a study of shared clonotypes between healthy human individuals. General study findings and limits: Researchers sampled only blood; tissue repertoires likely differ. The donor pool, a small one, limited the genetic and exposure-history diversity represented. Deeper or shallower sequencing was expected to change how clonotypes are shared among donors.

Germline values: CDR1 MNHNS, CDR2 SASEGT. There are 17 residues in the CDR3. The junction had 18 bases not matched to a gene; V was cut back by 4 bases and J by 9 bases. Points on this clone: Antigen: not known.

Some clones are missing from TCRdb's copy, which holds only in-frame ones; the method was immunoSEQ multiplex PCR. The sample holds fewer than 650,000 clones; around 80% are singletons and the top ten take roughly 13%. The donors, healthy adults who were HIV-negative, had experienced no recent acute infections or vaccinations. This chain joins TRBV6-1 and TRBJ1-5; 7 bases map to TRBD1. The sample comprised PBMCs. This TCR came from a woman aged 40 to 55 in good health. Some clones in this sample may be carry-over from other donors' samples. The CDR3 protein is CASSVSTGQSSSRPQHF. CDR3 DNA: TGTGCCAGCAGTGTGAGCACGGGACAGTCGTCCTCTCGGCCCCAGCATTTT.